The 26 T cell receptor beta chains presented below share a single source sample, sequenced in a study of control samples from healthy donors and cancer patients. Here immunoSEQ multiplex PCR was the method, and the copy in TCRdb shows in-frame clones only, minus some. The profile shows 70,000 to 80,000 clones, about 90% of them singletons. Sequences were obtained from blood. These receptors were obtained from a woman in her 50s in good health.

The genes are TRBV5-1 and TRBJ2-7, with TRBD2 matching 12 bases. Germline CDR1 is SGHRS and CDR2 is YFSETQ. This CDR3 is 17 amino acids long. Trimming cost V 2 bases and J 0 bases; bases outside gene matches: 6. CDR3 loop: CASSFPLAGGSSYEQYF. As DNA, the CDR3 is TGCGCCAGCAGCTTTCCCCTAGCGGGAGGGAGCTCCTACGAGCAGTACTTC.

The chain employs TRBV28 and TRBJ1-2; 8 bases are a match to TRBD1. The germline gives CDR1 MDHEN, CDR2 SYDVKM. CDR3 size: 14 residues. The V and J ends lost 8 bases and 7 bases, in that order; junction bases with no gene match: 12. The CDR3 sequence: CASFYRQGAGGYTF. DNA for the CDR3: TGTGCCAGCTTTTATAGGCAGGGGGCGGGTGGCTACACCTTC.

The V gene is TRBV3-1 (or the pseudogene TRBV3-2), the J gene TRBJ1-1; D may be TRBD1 (6 bases). The CDR3 runs to 13 residues. V was clipped by 3 bases and J by 10 bases, with 15 bases between them. Germline V gene sequence: CDR1 LGHDT, CDR2 YNNKEL (reference sequence). CDR3 nucleotide sequence: TGTGCCAGCAGCCAGGAAACAGGGCGTGCAGCTTTCTTT. This encodes CASSQETGRAAFF.

The CDR3 sequence is CASSFGRYNSPLHF. The CDR3 DNA is TGTGCCAGCAGCTTCGGACGGTATAATTCACCCCTCCACTTT. This chain joins TRBV4-2 and TRBJ1-6, with no clear D. Germline V gene sequence: CDR1 LGHNA, CDR2 YNFKEQ. CDR3 size: 14 residues. Trimming removed 5 bases at V and 4 bases at J, with 9 bases between.

This clone was observed once. Here the CDR3 DNA reads TGCGCCAGCAGCTTGGCCGAAGGGGGATTCTATGGCTACACCTTC. Translating gives CASSLAEGGFYGYTF. This chain links TRBV5-1 with TRBJ1-2; tentative D call: TRBD1 (6 bases). Germline lookup yields CDR1 SGHRS and CDR2 YFSETQ. This CDR3 is built from 15 residues. The V end lost 0 bases, the J end lost 4 bases, and 13 bases lay between the germline ends.

Here the CDR3 DNA reads TGTGCCAGCAAGATCATAGGAGGGGCCAACGTCCTGACTTTC. It encodes CASKIIGGANVLTF. This chain uses TRBV2 with TRBJ2-6, with no clear D. Trimming stripped 7 bases from V and 4 bases from J, with 11 bases between. The CDR3 consists of 14 residues. CDR1 is SNHLY, CDR2 FYNNEI, per germline.

About this clone itself: This sample includes further DNA sequences coding for the same CDR3. This sequence joins TRBV9 and TRBJ2-2; D remains ambiguous. CDR3 length: 13 amino acids. Trimming cost V 0 bases and J 5 bases, with 5 bases left between them. Germline V gene lookup returns CDR1 SGDLS and CDR2 YYNGEE. CDR3 protein: CASSVGPTGELFF. As DNA, the CDR3 is TGTGCCAGCAGCGTAGGACCAACCGGGGAGCTGTTTTTT.

V usage is TRBV5-6 and J usage is TRBJ2-6, with D tentatively TRBD2 (6 bases). The germline V and J ends were trimmed by 0 bases and 3 bases, with 7 bases remaining between them. The length of the CDR3 is 15 residues. Germline-derived CDR1 and CDR2 are SGHDT and YYEEEE. In nucleotides, the CDR3 is TGTGCCAGCAGCTTGGGGAGGGGTGGGGCCAACGTCCTGACTTTC. This gives the protein CASSLGRGGANVLTF.

The chain recombines TRBV3-1 (or the pseudogene TRBV3-2) with TRBJ2-3, with 9 bases that match TRBD1. In germline, CDR1 is LGHDT, CDR2 YNNKEL (reference sequence). The V and J ends lost 2 bases and 4 bases, in that order; junction bases with no gene match: 4. This CDR3 is built from 15 residues. CDR3 protein: CASSQRGQGPDTQYF. CDR3 nucleotide sequence: TGTGCCAGCAGCCAAAGGGGACAGGGCCCAGATACGCAGTATTTT.

The chain employs TRBV18 and TRBJ2-2; possibly TRBD1 for D (5 bases). In germline, CDR1 is KGHSH, CDR2 LQKENI. The length of the CDR3 is 16 residues. V was clipped by 1 base and J by 1 base, with 10 bases between them. CDR3 loop: CASSPQTTGNTGELFF. The CDR3 DNA sequence: TGTGCCAGCTCACCACAGACAACAGGGAACACCGGGGAGCTGTTTTTT.

The chain has TRBV7-9 and TRBJ1-5; D remains ambiguous. With 5 bases removed from V and 3 bases from J, the gap between germline ends came to 8 bases. The V gene's germline CDR1 is SEHNR and CDR2 FQNEAQ (reference sequence). The CDR3 extends over 13 amino acids. CDR3 sequence (DNA): TGTGCCAGCAGCCGCGCAGACAATCAGCCCCAGCATTTT. It is translated as CASSRADNQPQHF.

The J gene is TRBJ2-5, the V gene TRBV6-2 or TRBV6-3; D unclear. CDR1 and CDR2 (germline): MNHEY, SVGEGT. The V end was cut by 2 bases, the J end by 4 bases, with 14 bases between. This CDR3 comprises 15 residues. The CDR3 DNA follows: TGTGCCAGCAGTTACCCCAGTTCTAGTTCAGAGACCCAGTACTTC. Translating gives CASSYPSSSSETQYF.

J is TRBJ1-5 and V is TRBV27; the match to TRBD1 covers 10 bases. Trimming took 4 bases from V and 7 from J; bases not matched to a gene: 7. CDR3 length: 15 amino acids. Germline V gives CDR1 MNHEY, CDR2 SMNVEV (reference sequence). The CDR3 DNA reads as TGTGCCAGCAGTTCGAGGACAGGGGGTGAACAGCCCCAGCATTTT. Translation gives CASSSRTGGEQPQHF.

This chain joins TRBV7-9 and TRBJ2-1; 8 nucleotides align to TRBD2. The junction had 9 bases not matched to a gene; V was cut back by 1 base and J by 4 bases. The CDR3 length is 17 residues. CDR1 SEHNR and CDR2 FQNEAQ come from the germline V gene (reference sequence). This chain's CDR3 is CASSLVGLGTLYNEQFF. The CDR3 DNA reads as TGTGCCAGCAGCTTAGTGGGACTAGGAACATTATACAATGAGCAGTTCTTC.

This chain links TRBV11-2 with TRBJ2-5, with no clear D. This CDR3 has 14 amino acids. V shed 1 base and J shed 5 bases, with 11 bases lying between them. Germline V gives CDR1 SGHAT, CDR2 FQNNGV. This CDR3 is CASSLAVGRETQYF. The DNA for the CDR3 is TGTGCCAGCAGCTTAGCAGTAGGCAGGGAGACCCAGTACTTC. Complete variable domain (other parts from reference TRBV11-2 and TRBJ2-5): EAGVAQSPRYKIIEKRQSVAFWCNPISGHATLYWYQQILGQGPKLLIQFQNNGVVDDSQLPKDRFSAERLKGVDSTLKIQPAKLEDSAVYLCASSLAVGRETQYFGPGTRLLVL.

V usage is TRBV18 and J usage is TRBJ1-1, with D maybe TRBD1 (5 bases). CDR3 length: 15 residues. V lost 5 bases, J lost 1 base, and 14 bases lay in between. Germline CDR1 KGHSH, CDR2 LQKENI. The CDR3 DNA reads as TGTGCCAGCTCAGGCCGAGGACAAAGGAACACTGAAGCTTTCTTT. Translated, it gives CASSGRGQRNTEAFF.

This sequence joins TRBV19 and TRBJ1-3; perhaps TRBD1 as D (5 bases). Germline lookup yields CDR1 LNHDA and CDR2 SQIVND (reference sequence). Deletions cut 7 bases from V and 0 bases from J, with 16 bases between. There are 16 residues in the CDR3. CDR3 amino acids: CASMGKRQSSGNTIYF. CDR3 sequence (DNA): TGTGCCAGTATGGGGAAGCGACAGAGCTCTGGAAACACCATATATTTT.

The chain recombines TRBV9 with TRBJ1-3, with 7 bases identical to TRBD1. J gave up 3 bases and V 0 bases, and 6 bases lay outside the gene matches. The CDR3 loop spans 16 amino acids. The germline V gene encodes CDR1 SGDLS and CDR2 YYNGEE. CDR3 nucleotides: TGTGCCAGCAGCGTAGCGGGACAGACTTTTGGAAACACCATATATTTT. It yields the protein CASSVAGQTFGNTIYF.

This chain joins TRBV30 and TRBJ2-5; D tentatively fits TRBD1 or TRBD2 (5 bases each). From germline, CDR1 is GTSNPN and CDR2 SVGIG (reference sequence). The V end lost 0 bases, the J end lost 0 bases, and 11 bases lay between the germline ends. The CDR3 is 15 amino acids. This chain's CDR3 is CAWSVYRDHQETQYF. The CDR3 nucleotides are TGTGCCTGGAGTGTTTACCGGGACCACCAAGAGACCCAGTACTTC.

This chain uses TRBV5-1 with TRBJ1-1; 8 nucleotides agree with TRBD1. The CDR3 spans 17 residues. The germline gives CDR1 SGHRS, CDR2 YFSETQ. Trimming at V came to 3 bases and at J to 2 bases, leaving 12 bases not matched to a gene. The CDR3 nucleotides read TGCGCCAGCAGCTCTGAATACCTTGGACAGGGTAACACTGAAGCTTTCTTT. It codes for CASSSEYLGQGNTEAFF.

The chain combines TRBV5-5 with TRBJ2-3; TRBD2 matches at 13 bases. Germline loops: CDR1 SGHKS, CDR2 YYEKEE (reference sequence). V was pared by 3 bases and J by 6 bases, with 7 bases of the junction left unmatched. This CDR3 contains 16 residues. The CDR3 loop reads CASSYLLTSGRDTQYF. CDR3 DNA: TGTGCCAGCAGCTACCTCCTGACTAGCGGGAGGGATACGCAGTATTTT.

This chain connects TRBV10-2 to TRBJ1-6; maybe TRBD1 (5 bases). Germline CDR1 is WSHSY and CDR2 is SAAADI. The CDR3 runs to 14 residues. Trimming stripped 3 bases from V and 6 bases from J, with 9 bases between. CDR3 sequence reads: CASSDRRANSPLHF. The CDR3 DNA follows: TGCGCCAGCAGTGACCGCAGGGCTAATTCACCCCTCCACTTT.

The chain uses TRBV19 and TRBJ2-6; TRBD1 agrees at 10 bases. Losses at the gene ends were 3 bases for V and 2 bases for J; bases not matched to a gene: 7. Germline CDR1 and CDR2: LNHDA and SQIVND (reference sequence). The CDR3 extends over 18 amino acids. DNA of the CDR3: TGTGCCAGTAGTATTTGGGACAGGGGAATTGCTGGGGCCAACGTCCTGACTTTC. Protein sequence: CASSIWDRGIAGANVLTF.

J is TRBJ2-7 and V is TRBV7-9; unclear D gene. Trimming removed 1 base at V and 3 bases at J, with 7 bases between. This CDR3 spans 13 amino acids. CDR1 and CDR2 (germline): SEHNR, FQNEAQ (reference sequence). The CDR3 DNA sequence: TGTGCCAGCAGCTTAGAACGGATCTACGAGCAGTACTTC. This codes for CASSLERIYEQYF.

The J gene is TRBJ2-1, the V gene TRBV19; D is unresolved. Trimming stripped 3 bases from V and 5 bases from J, with 14 bases between. The germline gives CDR1 LNHDA, CDR2 SQIVND (reference sequence). The CDR3 consists of 15 residues. Here the CDR3 DNA reads TGTGCCAGTAGTATTCCTTCGGTCTATCACAATGAGCAGTTCTTC. As protein: CASSIPSVYHNEQFF.

The chain is built from TRBV28 and TRBJ1-3, with D hard to call. This CDR3 has 15 amino acids. CDR1 MDHEN and CDR2 SYDVKM come from the germline V gene. Between the trimmed V and J ends, which lost 3 bases and 2 bases, there was a span of 11 bases. CDR3 nucleotide sequence: TGTGCCAGCAGTTTCCCGTCCGAGGCTGGAAACACCATATATTTT. Translating gives CASSFPSEAGNTIYF. Drawing the rest from reference TRBV28 and TRBJ1-3, the complete variable domain is DVKVTQSSRYLVKRTGEKVFLECVQDMDHENMFWYRQDPGLGLRLIYFSYDVKMKEKGDIPEGYSVSREKKERFSLILESASTNQTSMYLCASSFPSEAGNTIYFGEGSWLTVV.